A single sample is the source of the 7 T cell receptor beta chains below, sequenced in a study of T cell responses to AZD1222 COVID-19 vaccine. TCRdb's copy holds only in-frame clones and misses some; the assay was immunoSEQ multiplex PCR. Here the sample spans 150,000 to 170,000 clones, roughly nine tenths being singletons. The sequenced sample was peripheral blood, obtained on day 0 of AZD1222 vaccination. These receptors all stem from an adult in good health.

In this sample, this clone turned up once. The chain links TRBV7-2 to TRBJ1-2; 12 bases agree with TRBD1. Germline CDR1 is SGHTA and CDR2 is FQGNSA. Losses at the gene ends were 5 bases for V and 6 bases for J; bases not matched to a gene: 7. CDR3 length equals 15 residues. The CDR3 sequence is CASSVGTGGGDGYTF. The CDR3 nucleotides are TGTGCCAGCAGCGTTGGGACAGGGGGCGGCGATGGCTACACCTTC.

This sequence joins TRBV19 and TRBJ1-5, with D perhaps TRBD1 (6 bases). The V gene's germline CDR1 is LNHDA and CDR2 SQIVND (reference sequence). With 4 bases removed from V and 0 bases from J, the gap between germline ends came to 13 bases. This CDR3 has 16 residues. For the CDR3, the DNA is TGTGCCAGTAGTAAGCGACAGGATGATAGCAATCAGCCCCAGCATTTT. Protein sequence: CASSKRQDDSNQPQHF.

The gene calls are TRBV6-5 and TRBJ1-5; D is ambiguous. Germline loops: CDR1 MNHEY, CDR2 SVGAGI. This CDR3 has 14 residues. The germline V and J ends were trimmed by 6 bases and 5 bases, with 14 bases remaining between them. The CDR3: CASRLQSQDQPQHF. The CDR3 DNA reads TGTGCCAGCAGACTTCAATCGCAGGATCAGCCCCAGCATTTT.

This clone was recorded at least ten times. This chain joins TRBV12-3 or TRBV12-4 and TRBJ2-7, with a tentative D call TRBD1 (6 bases). This CDR3 is 11 amino acids long. The V end lost 7 bases, the J end lost 5 bases, and 9 bases lay between the germline ends. The CDR3 sequence is CASTPGDEQYF. The CDR3 DNA is TGTGCCAGCACCCCAGGGGACGAGCAGTACTTC.

The J gene is TRBJ1-5, the V gene TRBV28, with D possibly matching TRBD1 (6 bases). The CDR3 spans 14 residues. V lost 6 bases, J lost 6 bases, and 15 bases lay in between. Germline lookup yields CDR1 MDHEN and CDR2 SYDVKM. The CDR3 loop is CASSPTGASQPQHF. The DNA of the CDR3 is TGTGCCAGCAGCCCGACAGGAGCGAGTCAGCCCCAGCATTTT.

This chain uses TRBV27 with TRBJ1-3; perhaps TRBD1 as D (5 bases). This CDR3 has 17 residues. V was pared by 8 bases and J by 6 bases, with 26 bases between. Germline V gene data show CDR1 as MNHEY and CDR2 as SMNVEV (reference sequence). The CDR3 protein is CASGELITGGHLNTIYF. DNA for the CDR3: TGTGCCAGCGGGGAGTTAATCACAGGAGGTCACCTAAACACCATATATTTT.

The J gene is TRBJ1-5, the V gene TRBV6-1, with no clear D. Germline V gives CDR1 MNHNS, CDR2 SASEGT. Trimming left V 1 base short and J 9 bases short, with 13 bases between. CDR3 length equals 14 residues. The DNA for the CDR3 is TGTGCCAGCAGTGAAGGTAGCAGTGGCACGCCCCAGCATTTT. Amino acid sequence: CASSEGSSGTPQHF.